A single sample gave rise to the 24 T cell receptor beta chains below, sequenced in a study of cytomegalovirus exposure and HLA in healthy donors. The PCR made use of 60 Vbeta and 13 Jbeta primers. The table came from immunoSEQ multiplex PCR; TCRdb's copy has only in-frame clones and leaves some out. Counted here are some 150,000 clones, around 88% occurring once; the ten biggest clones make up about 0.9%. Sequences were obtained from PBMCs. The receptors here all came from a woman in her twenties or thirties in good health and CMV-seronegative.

DNA for the CDR3: TGTGCCAGCAGCCCGATCGGCGGCGACACCGGGGAGCTGTTTTTT. Translation: CASSPIGGDTGELFF. The gene calls are TRBV5-6 and TRBJ2-2; D is unclear. Trimming pared 4 bases from V and 3 bases from J, leaving 13 bases between. Germline assignment: CDR1 SGHDT and CDR2 YYEEEE. This CDR3 is 15 amino acids long.

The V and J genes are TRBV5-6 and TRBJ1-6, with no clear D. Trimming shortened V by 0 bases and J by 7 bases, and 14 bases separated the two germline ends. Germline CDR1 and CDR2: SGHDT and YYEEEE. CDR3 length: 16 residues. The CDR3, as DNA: TGTGCCAGCAGCTTGGCCGGAAGAGGATGGAATTCACCCCTCCACTTT. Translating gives CASSLAGRGWNSPLHF.

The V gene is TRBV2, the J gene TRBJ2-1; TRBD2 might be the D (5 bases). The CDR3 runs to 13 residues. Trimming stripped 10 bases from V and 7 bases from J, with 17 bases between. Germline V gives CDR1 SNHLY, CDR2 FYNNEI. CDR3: CATVDHGGNEQFF. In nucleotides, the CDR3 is TGTGCCACAGTTGACCATGGAGGAAATGAGCAGTTCTTC.

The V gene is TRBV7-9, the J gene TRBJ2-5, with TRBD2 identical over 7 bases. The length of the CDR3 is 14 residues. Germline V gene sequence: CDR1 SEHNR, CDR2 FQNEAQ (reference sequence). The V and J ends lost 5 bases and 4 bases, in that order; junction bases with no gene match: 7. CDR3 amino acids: CASSARGGRETQYF. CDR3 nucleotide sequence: TGTGCCAGCAGCGCGCGGGGCGGGAGAGAGACCCAGTACTTC.

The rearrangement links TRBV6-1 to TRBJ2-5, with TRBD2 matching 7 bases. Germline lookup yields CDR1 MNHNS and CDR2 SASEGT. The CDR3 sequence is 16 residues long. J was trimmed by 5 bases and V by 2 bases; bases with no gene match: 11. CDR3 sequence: CASSEWGGGPGETQYF. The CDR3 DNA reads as TGTGCCAGCAGTGAATGGGGGGGAGGGCCCGGCGAGACCCAGTACTTC.

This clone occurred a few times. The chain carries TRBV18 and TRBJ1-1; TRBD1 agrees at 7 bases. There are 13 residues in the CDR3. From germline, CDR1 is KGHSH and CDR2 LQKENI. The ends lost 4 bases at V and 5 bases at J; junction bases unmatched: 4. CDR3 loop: CASSRKQGTEAFF. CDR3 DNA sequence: TGTGCCAGCTCACGTAAACAGGGGACTGAAGCTTTCTTT. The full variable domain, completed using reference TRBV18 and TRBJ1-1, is NAGVMQNPRHLVRRRGQEARLRCSPMKGHSHVYWYRQLPEEGLKFMVYLQKENIIDESGMPKERFSAEFPKEGPSILRIQQVVRGDSAAYFCASSRKQGTEAFFGQGTRLTVV.

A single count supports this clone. The DNA for the CDR3 is TGTGCCTGGGAAGGCGGGAGCAATCAGCCCCAGCATTTT. Translation: CAWEGGSNQPQHF. The chain employs TRBV30 and TRBJ1-5, with no clear D. This CDR3 comprises 13 residues. Trimming left V 5 bases short and J 1 base short, with 9 bases between. Germline V lookup: CDR1 GTSNPN, CDR2 SVGIG (reference sequence).

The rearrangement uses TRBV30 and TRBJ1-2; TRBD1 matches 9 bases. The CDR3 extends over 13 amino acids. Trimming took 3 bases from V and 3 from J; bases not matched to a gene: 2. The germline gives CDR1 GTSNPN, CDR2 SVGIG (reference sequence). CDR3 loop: CAWRGQGDYGYTF. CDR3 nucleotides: TGTGCCTGGAGGGGACAGGGCGACTATGGCTACACCTTC.

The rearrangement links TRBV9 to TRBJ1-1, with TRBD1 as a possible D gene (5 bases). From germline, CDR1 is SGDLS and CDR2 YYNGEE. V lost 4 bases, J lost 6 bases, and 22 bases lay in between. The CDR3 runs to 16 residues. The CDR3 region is CASSPDGGYYRAEAFF. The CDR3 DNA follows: TGTGCCAGCAGCCCCGATGGGGGGTATTATAGAGCTGAAGCTTTCTTT.

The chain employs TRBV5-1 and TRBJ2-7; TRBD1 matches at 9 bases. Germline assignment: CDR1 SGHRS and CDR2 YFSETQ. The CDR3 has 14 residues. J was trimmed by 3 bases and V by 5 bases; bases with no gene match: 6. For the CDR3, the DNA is TGCGCCAGCAGGTTGACAGGGGGAAACTACGAGCAGTACTTC. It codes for CASRLTGGNYEQYF.

CDR3 nucleotides: TGTGCCAGCAGTTACACAAGGGGCTACGAGCAGTACTTC. Residues: CASSYTRGYEQYF. The chain uses TRBV6-6 and TRBJ2-5, with a tentative D call TRBD1 (5 bases). The J call is in doubt because the DNA end fits TRBJ2-7 better. The germline CDR1 and CDR2 sequences are MNHNY and SVGAGI (reference sequence). This CDR3 is built from 13 residues.

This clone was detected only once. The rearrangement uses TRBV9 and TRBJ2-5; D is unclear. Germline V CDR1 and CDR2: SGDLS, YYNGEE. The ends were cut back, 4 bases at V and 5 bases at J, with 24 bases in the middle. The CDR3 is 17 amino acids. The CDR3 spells CASSPGAGRRLGETQYF. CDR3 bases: TGTGCCAGCAGCCCAGGTGCCGGTAGACGGCTTGGGGAGACCCAGTACTTC.

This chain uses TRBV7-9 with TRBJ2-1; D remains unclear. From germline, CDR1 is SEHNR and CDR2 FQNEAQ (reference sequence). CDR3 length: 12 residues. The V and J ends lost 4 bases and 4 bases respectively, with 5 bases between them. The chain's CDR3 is CASSSLYNEQFF. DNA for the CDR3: TGTGCCAGCAGCTCGTTATACAATGAGCAGTTCTTC.

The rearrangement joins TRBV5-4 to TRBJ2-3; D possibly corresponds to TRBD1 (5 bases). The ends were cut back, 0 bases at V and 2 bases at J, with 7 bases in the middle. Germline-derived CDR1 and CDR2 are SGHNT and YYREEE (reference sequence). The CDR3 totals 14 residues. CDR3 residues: CASSLEGSTDTQYF. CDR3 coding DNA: TGTGCCAGCAGCTTGGAGGGGTCCACAGATACGCAGTATTTT.

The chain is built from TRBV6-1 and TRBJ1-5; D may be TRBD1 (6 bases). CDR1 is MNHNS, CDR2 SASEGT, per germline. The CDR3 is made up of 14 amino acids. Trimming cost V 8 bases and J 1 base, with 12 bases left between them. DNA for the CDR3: TGTGCCAGCCAACAGGGAGGGAGCAATCAGCCCCAGCATTTT. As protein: CASQQGGSNQPQHF.

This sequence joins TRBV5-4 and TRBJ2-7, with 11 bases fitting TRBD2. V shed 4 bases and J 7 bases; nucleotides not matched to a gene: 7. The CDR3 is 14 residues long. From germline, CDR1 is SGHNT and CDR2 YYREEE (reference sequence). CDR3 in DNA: TGTGCCAGCAGCCTTAGCGGGAGGGCCGGTGAGCAGTACTTC. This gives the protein CASSLSGRAGEQYF.

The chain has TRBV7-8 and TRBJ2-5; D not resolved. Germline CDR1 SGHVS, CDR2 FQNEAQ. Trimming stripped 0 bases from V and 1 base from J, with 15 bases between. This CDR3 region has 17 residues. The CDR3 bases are TGTGCCAGCAGCTTAGCTGCTAGTCCTTATTCCCAAGAGACCCAGTACTTC. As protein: CASSLAASPYSQETQYF.

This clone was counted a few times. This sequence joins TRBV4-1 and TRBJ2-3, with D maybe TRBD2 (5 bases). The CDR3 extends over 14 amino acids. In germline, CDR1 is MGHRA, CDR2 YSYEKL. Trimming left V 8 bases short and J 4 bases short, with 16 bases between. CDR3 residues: CASPRRWVADTQYF. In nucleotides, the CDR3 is TGCGCCAGCCCCCGGAGGTGGGTGGCAGATACGCAGTATTTT.

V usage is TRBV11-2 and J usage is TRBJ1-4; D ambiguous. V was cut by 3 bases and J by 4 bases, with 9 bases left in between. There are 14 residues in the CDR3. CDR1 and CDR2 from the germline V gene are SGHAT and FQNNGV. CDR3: CASSFSFGNEKLFF. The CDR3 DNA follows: TGTGCCAGCAGCTTTAGCTTCGGTAATGAAAAACTGTTTTTT.

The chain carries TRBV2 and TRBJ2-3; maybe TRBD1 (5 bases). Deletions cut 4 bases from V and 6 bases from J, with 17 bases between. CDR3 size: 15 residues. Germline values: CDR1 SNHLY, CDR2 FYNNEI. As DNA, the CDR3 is TGTGCCAGCAGTGTATCAGGGTCCGTGTCGGATACGCAGTATTTT. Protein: CASSVSGSVSDTQYF.

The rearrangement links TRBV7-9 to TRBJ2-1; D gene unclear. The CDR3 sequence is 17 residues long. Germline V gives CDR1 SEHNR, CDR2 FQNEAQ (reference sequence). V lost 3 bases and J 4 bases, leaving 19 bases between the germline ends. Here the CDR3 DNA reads TGTGCCAGCAGCTTGGATACTGGGCTCCTCCCTTACAATGAGCAGTTCTTC. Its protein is CASSLDTGLLPYNEQFF.

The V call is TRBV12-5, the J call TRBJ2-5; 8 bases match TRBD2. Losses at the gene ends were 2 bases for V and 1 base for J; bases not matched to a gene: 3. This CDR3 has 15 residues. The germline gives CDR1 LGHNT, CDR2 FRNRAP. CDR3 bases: TGTGCTAGTGGTTTGCCGGGGGGGGGCCAAGAGACCCAGTACTTC. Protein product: CASGLPGGGQETQYF. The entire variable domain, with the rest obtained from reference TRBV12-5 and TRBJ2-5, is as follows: DARVTQTPRHKVTEMGQEVTMRCQPILGHNTVFWYRQTMMQGLELLAYFRNRAPLDDSGMPKDRFSAEMPDATLATLKIQPSEPRDSAVYFCASGLPGGGQETQYFGPGTRLLVL.

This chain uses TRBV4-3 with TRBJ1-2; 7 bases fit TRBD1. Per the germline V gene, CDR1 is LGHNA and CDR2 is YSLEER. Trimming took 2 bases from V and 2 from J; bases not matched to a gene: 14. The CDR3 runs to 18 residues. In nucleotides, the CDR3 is TGCGCCAGCAGCCAACTTAGACAGGGAAGGAGGGGAAACTATGGCTACACCTTC. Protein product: CASSQLRQGRRGNYGYTF.

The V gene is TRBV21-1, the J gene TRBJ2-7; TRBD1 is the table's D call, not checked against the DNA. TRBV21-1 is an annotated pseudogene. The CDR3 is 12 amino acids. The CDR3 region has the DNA TGTGCCAGCCAGGGACAGGACTACGAGCAGTACTTC. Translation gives CASQGQDYEQYF.